This TCR beta chain was sequenced in a study of human T cells and chemical hapten exposure. Across the study: Across samples, TCR yields varied, mostly owing to small differences in pooled library volumes.

Individual cDNA molecules each carried unique molecular identifiers attached by the library. One entry per CDR3 protein results from TCRdb running MiXCR on the 5' RACE reads. Of about 80,000 distinct CDR3 sequences listed, about 16% are singletons. Before extraction, the whole blood was not fractionated, and total RNA was taken from it. V trimming: 1 base; J trimming: 7 bases; junction bases outside the gene matches: 11. CDR1 is SGHDN, CDR2 FVKESK, per germline. The CDR3 loop spans 17 amino acids. This clonotype was found a few times. The source is a female donor in good health. V is TRBV14 and J is TRBJ2-1, with 9 bases aligning to TRBD1. The CDR3 protein is CASSQGIRDRVGNEQFF. CDR3 DNA sequence: TGTGCCAGCAGCCAAGGGATCCGGGACAGGGTCGGGAATGAGCAGTTCTTC.